This T cell receptor (beta chain) is from a study of T cells in Graves' hyperthyroidism and ophthalmopathy. Study observations and caveats: Ophthalmopathy and stable hyperthyroidism were separated by a 13 V-J model.

To note about this clonotype: Its cognate antigen is unknown. A much larger clonotype is one base distant, so this may be a read error.

The CDR3 loop spans 15 amino acids. From germline, CDR1 is KGHDR and CDR2 SFDVKD. Every diagnosis used clinical symptoms, serum thyroxine and TRAb, thyroid ultrasound and orbital computed tomography. RNA transcripts were the template for amplifying TCR beta CDR3 regions. In the first-round RT-PCR of the TCR CDR3, the HTBI primer set was used. TCRdb reprocessed the multiplex PCR reads via MiXCR and lists one record per CDR3 protein. This sample carries hundreds of thousands of distinct CDR3 sequences, 46% of them seen once, and the ten largest clones take approximately 8.2%. V is TRBV24-1 and J is TRBJ1-3, with D perhaps matching TRBD1 (6 bases). The sample comprised peripheral blood or thyroid tissue (not recorded which). The receptor was isolated from a woman younger than 30 with Graves' hyperthyroidism. The CDR3 coding sequence is TGTGCCAGCAGTGATTTTGGCAGGGGCAAGTACACCATATATTTT. Protein product: CASSDFGRGKYTIYF.